This T cell receptor (beta chain) was obtained from a study of T cell repertoires in cytomegalovirus infection. Background on the study: HLA-B-restricted CMV epitopes that are well studied, plus recently identified HLA-C-restricted ones, were used by the study. Public TCR beta signatures indicated both CMV infection and matching HLA type.

Each CDR3 protein is one row after TCRdb ran MiXCR on the reads. The sample holds about 310,000 distinct CDR3 sequences, 20% to 25% seen once. The germline V gene encodes CDR1 KGHDR and CDR2 SFDVKD. The CDR3 has 15 amino acids. V lost 7 bases and J lost 1, with 15 bases in between. In regard to this clonotype: Its antigen is not known.

The TCR sequence derives from a human donor in good health (CMV status not recorded). Some clones in this sample may be carry-over from other donors' samples. Sequenced material: cultured PBMCs, taken from culture after CMV antigen stimulation. V gene TRBV24-1 combines with J gene TRBJ1-1, with D perhaps TRBD1 (5 bases). The CDR3 loop reads CATSATGLPNTEAFF. The CDR3 coding sequence is TGTGCCACCAGCGCCACGGGACTGCCGAACACTGAAGCTTTCTTT.